The 2 T cell receptor beta chains below come from one sample, sequenced in a study of T-cell reconstitution after alpha-beta-depleted transplantation in children. Unique molecular identifiers were used to barcode this TCRbeta library. TCRdb passed the PCR reads through MiXCR, listing each CDR3 protein once. The sample carries some 600,000 distinct CDR3 sequences, roughly 13% recorded once. The sample consisted of PBMCs, mostly from graft donor cells, taken 360 days after TCRalphabeta/CD19-depleted stem cell transplant. The receptors stem from a male patient between 5 and 17 years old who had a stem cell transplant for acute myeloid leukemia, so the T cells may come from the graft donor.

A remark on this clonotype: One end of the junction is discordant with germline, which a read error may explain. The rearrangement uses TRBV11-1 and TRBJ2-7; weak D call: TRBD1 (5 bases). Germline CDR1 is SGHAT and CDR2 is FQDESV (reference sequence). The CDR3 loop spans 13 amino acids. The CDR3 DNA follows: TGTGCCAGCAGCTCACAACCCACGGACATTCCACGCTTC. This encodes CASSSQPTDIPRF.

The CDR3 DNA reads TGTGCCAGCAGCTTAGGTACGAACAGGGGACTAGCGGCGCTCAATGAGCAGTTCTTC. Protein product: CASSLGTNRGLAALNEQFF. This sequence joins TRBV11-2 and TRBJ2-1, with 11 bases that match TRBD2. The CDR3 covers 19 residues. Germline-derived CDR1 and CDR2 are SGHAT and FQNNGV. The J segment lost 6 bases and the V segment lost 1 base, leaving 14 bases of the junction unmatched.